This T cell receptor (beta chain) was captured in a study of blood T cells in healthy people across ages (dated by TCRdb to about 2015). About the investigation overall: In model experiments, roughly one uniquely barcoded TCR beta cDNA molecule per two T cells was captured by template switching. The study measured age-related changes in TCR beta repertoire diversity using deep sequencing normalized with unique cDNA molecular identifiers. The donors were split into four age groups: young (average 16 years), middle-aged (about 40), aged (more than 55) and long-lived (about 74). To avoid experimental bias, donors of different ages were distributed randomly across sequencing lanes. Two additional independent replicas of 1 million unique cDNA reads from the same blood draw were analyzed for two donors (one aged 18 to 30 and one aged 80 or older). Broad study findings and their caveats: Estimates of total diversity based on one million sequenced T cells were regarded as lower bounds and as underestimates. Bulk unsorted PBMC profiling prevented conclusive comparison of naive and antigen-experienced compartments. Observed TCR beta diversity per million T cells fell roughly linearly with age, and a significant reduction was already apparent by age roughly 40. A strong correlation was found between observed TCR beta diversity and the percentage of naive T cells measured by flow cytometry. The CMV infection status of donors was not known, potentially confounding age-related changes in expanded clonotypes. Compared with the aged group, more naive CD4+ T cells, fewer expanded clones and increased TCR diversity were shown by the long-lived group, suggesting age selection.

As to this clonotype: Which antigen it targets is not known. No base qualities exist here, and no much larger clone lies one base off it.

Libraries were constructed by 5' RACE. The run used an Illumina HiSeq 2500. A second PCR of 7 to 11 cycles was performed with a sample-barcoded 5' primer and a J-beta primer mix. A unique molecular identifier was introduced onto each TCR beta cDNA molecule by a template-switch 5' adaptor carrying 12 random nucleotides. Each sample yielded at least 2.5 million CDR3-containing paired-end reads. First-strand cDNA was synthesized from all RNA with the Mint cDNA synthesis kit, primed by a TRBC-specific oligonucleotide. All cDNA was treated with uracil-DNA glycosylase and then went through a first 18-cycle PCR with the universal primers M1SS and BC2_uni_R. For the original study's pipeline: For normalization, 1 million high-quality reads, each with a distinct molecular identifier, were randomly selected from each sample. Instead of being binned into consensus sequences, reads that shared molecular identifiers were thrown out. CDR3 identification, clonotype clustering and error correction used MiTCR with a Q25 quality threshold and the strictest error-elimination algorithm. A nonparametric unseen species model using Euler transformation provided a lower-bound estimate of total TCR beta diversity. Clones were called with MiXCR by TCRdb after fastp trimmed the public reads at Q25, and only in-frame beta chains were retained. Rows matching on CDR3 protein sequence are summarized as one entry with the most common DNA and genes. It is TCRdb's table, rather than the study itself, that gives the V and J calls and clone size. The sample records about 1.6 million distinct CDR3 sequences, about 35% of which are singletons. Together, the top ten hold around 11% of the sample.

The donors were roughly 39 Caucasian individuals from Russia, aged roughly 6 to 95 years, who were systemically healthy. Each donor gave 8.5 to 10 milliliters of peripheral blood, collected into EDTA-treated Vacutainer tubes. PBMCs were isolated by Ficoll-Paque density-gradient centrifugation, with at least 6 million obtained per sample. Trizol reagent was used to extract total RNA from PBMCs, with at least 6 micrograms per sample. The percentages of naive CD45RAhigh/CD27high T cells were determined by flow cytometry on a PBMC aliquot from every donor. Sequencing used blood. The receptor was isolated from a woman aged 25 to 45 in good health.

The nucleotide sequence reads TGCGCCAGCAGGCCTACGGTCCGGGGTGAAAAACTGTTTTTT. It codes for CASRPTVRGEKLFF. Recombination linked TRBV5-1 to TRBJ1-4; no D segment can be confidently identified. V and J are truncated by 5 bases and 7 bases respectively, leaving an intervening sequence of 15 bases. The germline V gene gives CDR1 as SGHRS and CDR2 as YFSETQ. The cysteine opens and the phenylalanine closes a CDR3 of 14 amino acids. Only CDR3 DNA is held: 42 bases, read in frame from base 1.